The next 9 T cell receptor beta chains were all read from a single sample in a study of blood T cell repertoires in COVID-19. Profiled with immunoSEQ multiplex PCR; TCRdb holds only in-frame clones, not every one. The top ten clones hold over 0.75% of a sample with under 250,000 clones, 92% of them seen once. The sequencing input was peripheral blood. Receptors were obtained from a man in his 60s with COVID-19, enrolled during active disease.

V gene TRBV29-1 combines with J gene TRBJ1-2; possible D gene TRBD1, 6 bases. The germline V gene encodes CDR1 SQVTM and CDR2 ANQGSEA. CDR3 length: 13 amino acids. Trimming left V 4 bases short and J 2 bases short, with 11 bases between. The CDR3 nucleotides are TGCAGCGTTGTTCAGGGGCCAAACTATGGCTACACCTTC. Its protein is CSVVQGPNYGYTF.

The chain carries TRBV7-2 and TRBJ2-7; 12 bases match TRBD1. The CDR3 consists of 17 residues. V trimming: 1 base; J trimming: 4 bases; junction bases outside the gene matches: 8. From germline, CDR1 is SGHTA and CDR2 FQGNSA. The CDR3 here is CASSLGSGTGGSYEQYF. The CDR3 coding sequence is TGTGCCAGCAGCTTAGGTTCGGGGACAGGGGGCTCATACGAGCAGTACTTC.

This chain uses TRBV6-6 with TRBJ2-5, with TRBD2 identical over 10 bases. V was pared by 4 bases and J by 5 bases, with 4 bases of the junction left unmatched. The length of the CDR3 is 14 residues. Germline V gene data show CDR1 as MNHNY and CDR2 as SVGAGI (reference sequence). CDR3 sequence reads: CASSSSGGAETQYF. In DNA form, the CDR3 reads TGTGCCAGCAGTTCGAGCGGGGGGGCGGAGACCCAGTACTTC.

The chain is built from TRBV3-1 (or the pseudogene TRBV3-2) and TRBJ2-1, with 12 bases fitting TRBD2. Germline loops: CDR1 LGHDT, CDR2 YNNKEL (reference sequence). J lost 10 bases, V lost 5 bases, and 15 bases had no gene match. This CDR3 is built from 17 residues. CDR3 amino acids: CASSDQGLLAGGGEQFF. CDR3 nucleotide sequence: TGTGCCAGCAGCGACCAAGGACTACTAGCGGGGGGCGGGGAGCAGTTCTTC.

The rearrangement links TRBV11-1 to TRBJ2-3, with 7 bases aligning to TRBD2. The CDR3 spans 16 residues. Germline CDR1 and CDR2: SGHAT and FQDESV (reference sequence). With 5 bases clipped from V and 0 bases from J, the junction kept 8 bases outside the gene matches. The CDR3 nucleotides are TGTGCCAGCAGCCAACCAGGACTAGTGAGCACAGATACGCAGTATTTT. This sequence encodes CASSQPGLVSTDTQYF. Full variable domain (rest looked up from reference TRBV11-1 and TRBJ2-3): EAEVAQSPRYKITEKSQAVAFWCDPISGHATLYWYRQILGQGPELLVQFQDESVVDDSQLPKDRFSAERLKGVDSTLKIQPAELGDSAMYLCASSQPGLVSTDTQYFGPGTRLTVL.

The chain is built from TRBV5-1 and TRBJ2-7; D might be TRBD2 (6 bases). Germline-derived CDR1 and CDR2 are SGHRS and YFSETQ. Trimming stripped 4 bases from V and 3 bases from J, with 11 bases between. This CDR3 contains 13 residues. The CDR3 protein is CASSRDSRYEQYF. For the CDR3, the DNA is TGCGCCAGCAGCCGGGACTCCCGCTACGAGCAGTACTTC.

The V and J genes are TRBV5-5 and TRBJ1-1; D is unresolved. V was shortened by 1 base and J by 5 bases, with 6 bases between the two germline ends. Germline assignment: CDR1 SGHKS and CDR2 YYEKEE (reference sequence). This CDR3 is 12 amino acids long. CDR3 residues: CASSLTVTEAFF. CDR3 bases: TGTGCCAGCAGCTTGACGGTGACTGAAGCTTTCTTT.

The rearrangement uses TRBV27 and TRBJ2-7, with TRBD1 matching over 9 bases. After removal of 8 bases from V and 0 bases from J, the junction contained 8 bases not matched to a gene. This CDR3 contains 15 residues. Germline CDR1 is MNHEY and CDR2 is SMNVEV (reference sequence). The CDR3 here is CASARTGVSSYEQYF. CDR3 in DNA: TGTGCCAGCGCCCGGACAGGGGTGAGCTCCTACGAGCAGTACTTC.

This rearrangement joins TRBV15 to TRBJ1-1, with D tentatively TRBD1 (5 bases). V lost 0 bases to trimming and J lost 6 bases, with 17 bases between them. The germline V gene has CDR1 LNHNV and CDR2 YYDKDF (reference sequence). The CDR3 extends over 16 amino acids. The CDR3 DNA follows: TGTGCCACCAGCAGAGATAATCCCCCCCAGGGTTCTGAAGCTTTCTTT. Protein: CATSRDNPPQGSEAFF.